This entry concerns a single T cell receptor beta chain. No antigen is known for it. This CDR3 is built from 15 residues. V gave up 4 bases and J gave up 1 base; unmatched junction bases: 8. TCRdb processed the RT-PCR reads anew with MiXCR; each CDR3 protein has one entry. The repertoire consists of a few hundred thousand distinct CDR3 sequences, with 13% to 15% occurring once and the leading ten covering 11%. This sample is part of a study of response to subunit inactivated influenza vaccine. Study observations and caveats: A suggestion made by the authors is that each seasonal influenza vaccination recruits few new T cells.

V usage is TRBV5-7 and J usage is TRBJ2-7, with 7 bases aligning to TRBD1. TRBV5-7 is assigned to the ORF class and has an uncertain function. This receptor was obtained from a man in his fifties or sixties who received an inactivated influenza vaccine. Sequenced here: PBMCs from blood, sampled 11 to 12 days after vaccination. CDR3 region: CASSTGQVRSYEQYF. The CDR3 DNA sequence: TGTGCCAGCAGCACCGGACAGGTCCGATCCTACGAGCAGTACTTC.